One sample yielded the 10 T cell receptor beta chains listed below, sequenced in a study of graft-versus-host responses after intestinal transplantation. Produced via immunoSEQ multiplex PCR; TCRdb's table is partial and in-frame only. The profile shows about 100,000 clones, less than 90% of them singletons. These receptors have no known antigen. The sample consisted of unstimulated CD4+ T cells sorted from spleen or lymph node cells, taken before transplant. The source is a human donor who was the organ donor for an intestinal transplant.

V and J are TRBV18 and TRBJ2-7; 9 bases align to TRBD1. Germline V CDR1 and CDR2: KGHSH, LQKENI. The CDR3 contains 16 residues. J lost 5 bases, V lost 4 bases, and 12 bases had no gene match. CDR3: CASSHSSGDRDHEQYF. CDR3 in DNA: TGTGCCAGCTCACACAGTTCCGGGGACAGGGACCACGAGCAGTACTTC.

This clone was seen a single time. This sequence joins TRBV5-1 and TRBJ1-4; 9 nucleotides match TRBD1. The junction had 2 bases not matched to a gene; V was cut back by 0 bases and J by 5 bases. The CDR3 is 15 residues long. The germline CDR1 and CDR2 sequences are SGHRS and YFSETQ. The CDR3 here is CASSLADRGNEKLFF. The CDR3 DNA follows: TGCGCCAGCAGCTTGGCCGACAGGGGGAATGAAAAACTGTTTTTT.

This clone was seen once. The J gene is TRBJ1-1, the V gene TRBV6-4; 7 nucleotides agree with TRBD1. Trimming removed 1 base from V and 4 bases from J; junction bases left unmatched: 6. This CDR3 contains 15 residues. CDR1 and CDR2 (germline): MRHNA, SNTAGT. As DNA, the CDR3 is TGTGCCAGCAGTGACTACAGGGGTTTGGGCACTGAAGCTTTCTTT. Its translation is CASSDYRGLGTEAFF.

V and J are TRBV28 and TRBJ2-4; 9 bases match TRBD1. V gave up 1 base and J gave up 0 bases; unmatched junction bases: 7. Germline-derived CDR1 and CDR2 are MDHEN and SYDVKM. The CDR3 consists of 18 residues. The CDR3 reads CASSLFPRDREAKNIQYF. The DNA of the CDR3 is TGTGCCAGCAGTTTATTCCCGCGGGACAGGGAAGCCAAAAACATTCAGTACTTC.

The chain employs TRBV11-2 and TRBJ1-1; 9 bases are a match to TRBD1. The V gene end was trimmed by 2 bases and the J gene end by 8 bases; junction bases not matched to a gene: 9. Per the germline V gene, CDR1 is SGHAT and CDR2 is FQNNGV. The CDR3 is made up of 15 amino acids. CDR3 amino acids: CASSLRPGTGSEAFF. In DNA, the CDR3 is TGTGCCAGCAGCTTAAGGCCGGGGACAGGGAGCGAAGCTTTCTTT.

The chain recombines TRBV10-3 with TRBJ2-7; D is perhaps TRBD1 (6 bases). Germline loops: CDR1 ENHRY, CDR2 SYGVKD. The CDR3 runs to 13 residues. V was pared by 5 bases and J by 7 bases, with 15 bases between. The CDR3 protein is CAISPTGSGEQYF. Written as DNA, the CDR3 is TGTGCCATCAGTCCCACAGGGTCCGGGGAGCAGTACTTC.

J is TRBJ2-6 and V is TRBV5-4; D gene uncertain. The germline V gene encodes CDR1 SGHNT and CDR2 YYREEE (reference sequence). The CDR3 has 16 residues. V was clipped by 0 bases and J by 0 bases, with 7 bases between them. The CDR3 DNA reads as TGTGCCAGCAGCTTGGAATGGAGCTCTGGGGCCAACGTCCTGACTTTC. Translated, it gives CASSLEWSSGANVLTF.

The rearrangement links TRBV7-9 to TRBJ2-1; 8 positions agree with TRBD2. The CDR3 spans 15 residues. J lost 10 bases, V lost 5 bases, and 13 bases had no gene match. Germline CDR1 and CDR2: SEHNR and FQNEAQ (reference sequence). This CDR3 is CASSPYSGDYREQFF. The CDR3 DNA follows: TGTGCCAGCAGCCCGTATAGCGGGGACTACCGGGAGCAGTTCTTC. The entire variable domain, with the rest obtained from reference TRBV7-9 and TRBJ2-1, is as follows: DTGVSQNPRHKITKRGQNVTFRCDPISEHNRLYWYRQTLGQGPEFLTYFQNEAQLEKSRLLSDRFSAERPKGSFSTLEIQRTEQGDSAMYLCASSPYSGDYREQFFGPGTRLTVL.

V and J are TRBV5-4 and TRBJ1-2; a weak D match, TRBD1 (5 bases). The V gene's germline CDR1 is SGHNT and CDR2 YYREEE (reference sequence). There are 13 residues in the CDR3. Trimming pared 3 bases from V and 5 bases from J, leaving 11 bases between. Here the CDR3 DNA reads TGTGCCAGCAGCTGGGAGACAGCTTATGGCTACACCTTC. It specifies CASSWETAYGYTF.

For this clone: At the DNA level, this CDR3 is encoded by other sequences in the same sample as well. The chain has TRBV2 and TRBJ2-7; tentative D call: TRBD2 (5 bases). Germline assignment: CDR1 SNHLY and CDR2 FYNNEI. This CDR3 is built from 13 residues. Deletions cut 8 bases from V and 0 bases from J, with 11 bases between. CDR3 loop: CASCKRVSYEQYF. For the CDR3, the DNA is TGTGCCAGCTGTAAGAGGGTCTCCTACGAGCAGTACTTC.